Detailed here is one T cell receptor beta chain. Trimming at V came to 3 bases and at J to 6 bases, leaving 8 bases not matched to a gene. Germline V gene lookup returns CDR1 ENHRY and CDR2 SYGVKD. The CDR3 sequence is 15 residues long. The data were taken from a study of blood T cell repertoires in COVID-19. At the level of the study: The study drew acute and convalescent COVID-19 samples from the United States, Italy and Spain. PBMCs, B-cell-depleted T cells, or T cells were the source of the cDNA or gDNA that made up the material.

Per the study methods: Amplification of reference gene primers provided the estimated nucleated cell counts. The assay was immunoSEQ multiplex PCR, and TCRdb's table has in-frame clones only and misses some. V, J and clone size are taken as reported in that table, and D and trimming were inferred from the DNA itself. The sample holds some 180,000 clones; around nine tenths are singletons and the top ten take roughly 5.6%. Sequencing was performed on peripheral blood. This clonotype was sampled from a middle-aged man with active or convalescent COVID-19. The chain uses TRBV10-3 and TRBJ1-5; 7 bases map to TRBD1. CDR3 protein: CAISDGQVGSQPQHF. The CDR3 region has the DNA TGTGCCATCAGTGACGGACAGGTCGGGAGTCAGCCCCAGCATTTT.